A selection of T cell receptor beta chains follows, all from one sample in a study of cytomegalovirus exposure and HLA in healthy donors. Generated by immunoSEQ multiplex PCR, the TCRdb table keeps only in-frame clones and is missing some. In the table there are about 120,000 clones, 8.5% to 10% of which are singletons. Sequencing used PBMCs. These receptor sequences come from a man younger than 45 in good health and CMV-seronegative. CDR3s leave out the opening cysteine and the closing phenylalanine or tryptophan. Each record gives: clone size, J gene, V gene, CDR3 protein. Only some rows state a clone size, as once, few, many or a class for expanded clones.

>NA|TRBJ1-6|TRBV11-2
ASSFETGDNSPLH
>few|TRBJ2-6|TRBV27
ASSWRGGTFSGANVLT
>few|TRBJ2-5|TRBV11-2
ASSNRQGLDETQY
>NA|TRBJ1-1|TRBV30
AWSMSSGEAF
>NA|TRBJ2-7|TRBV27
ASSPPLAGEQY
>few|TRBJ2-3|TRBV7-2
ASTWTASTDTQY
>few|TRBJ2-5|TRBV2
ASRSGTPETQY
>NA|TRBJ2-3|TRBV10-2
ASSLSGGGPDTQY
>NA|TRBJ1-2|TRBV2
ASRATGLHGYT
>NA|TRBJ2-5|TRBV5-5
ASSFGASDETQY
>few|TRBJ1-5|TRBV4-3
ASSLNRGQPQH
>NA|TRBJ1-5|TRBV19
ASRAEATGGNQPQH
>NA|TRBJ2-1|TRBV6-4
ASSDGLAGINEQF
>NA|TRBJ1-2|TRBV19
ASSSRTGDYT
>NA|TRBJ1-4|TRBV4-1
ASSQNRDSNEKLF
>NA|TRBJ1-2|TRBV18
ASSPPLTGGRGDYGYT
>NA|TRBJ1-5|TRBV4-3
ASGTTGGGQPQH
>few|TRBJ2-7|TRBV29-1
SVTSGGTYEQY
>NA|TRBJ1-5|TRBV27
ASSLGQNNQPQH
>NA|TRBJ2-1|TRBV6-5
ASSYLGGAGNEQF
>few|TRBJ1-6|TRBV6-1
ASRDRGLDSPLH
>few|TRBJ2-5|TRBV7-9
ASSLITWLTDETQY
>few|TRBJ1-1|TRBV18
ASSPVPEGAEAF
>NA|TRBJ1-1|TRBV7-9
ATSGQFTEAF
>few|TRBJ1-2|TRBV4-1
ASRGAHGYT
>NA|TRBJ2-7|TRBV6-5
ASRSSRGSSYEQY
>few|TRBJ1-3|TRBV4-3
ASSPVKGGAGNTIY
>NA|TRBJ2-1|TRBV7-2
ASSLERAGVSYNEQF
>NA|TRBJ2-3|TRBV28
ASSFGAKQY
>few|TRBJ1-2|TRBV12-5
ASGTQGYGYT
>NA|TRBJ2-7|TRBV28
ASRTAGTYEQY
>few|TRBJ1-5|TRBV19
ASSIIGASNQPQH
>NA|TRBJ2-7|TRBV29-1
SVEWRGREQY
>NA|TRBJ2-7|TRBV29-1
SVEREGPYGQY
>few|TRBJ2-7|TRBV19
ASIREGEQY
>few|TRBJ1-5|TRBV6-1
ASSGPGQGYNQPQH
>few|TRBJ2-7|TRBV6-5
ATLGRGRDSYEQY
>few|TRBJ2-3|TRBV30
AWSGPSGVGTQY
>few|TRBJ2-7|TRBV30
AWSVDTPYEQY
>NA|TRBJ2-7|TRBV19
ASSPNHSGKFSYEQY
>NA|TRBJ1-2|TRBV30
AWNNNRGNYGYT
>NA|TRBJ2-7|TRBV11-2
ASSLSPGGYEQY
>few|NA|TRBV7-8
ASSPQGQPNYEQY
>few|TRBJ2-5|TRBV12-5
ASGLIQGARETQY
>few|TRBJ2-4|TRBV5-1
ASTGGGAGIQY
>NA|TRBJ2-3|TRBV7-6
ASSLAVPDTQY
>NA|TRBJ1-5|TRBV30
AWSVATGGIWGNQPQH
>NA|TRBJ2-3|TRBV9
ASSPRTGVGADTQY
>few|TRBJ1-1|TRBV5-1
ASSEDSRHTEAF
>NA|TRBJ2-5|TRBV2
ASGGDRGQETQY
>few|TRBJ2-7|TRBV7-2
ASSNRDRPFYEQY
>NA|TRBJ1-5|TRBV6-1
ASREAGTGANQPQH
>few|TRBJ2-7|TRBV5-1
ASSRQSGLAGIYEQY
>few|TRBJ2-4|TRBV4-3
ASSQDLSGYLGKNIQY
>few|TRBJ2-7|TRBV7-7
ASSFDPYRPGFYEQY
>NA|TRBJ2-2|TRBV9
ASSPGGRANTGELF
>NA|TRBJ1-4|TRBV6-5
ASSYDPGLNNEKLF
>NA|TRBJ1-5|TRBV2
ASSEALLGGGGNQPQH
>few|TRBJ1-4|TRBV7-2
ASSYGGSTNEKLF